This T cell receptor (beta chain) was sequenced during a study of blood T cells in healthy people across ages. In the study overall: Roughly one uniquely barcoded beta molecule per two T cells was captured. Notes on the study in general: Any conclusive comparison of naive versus antigen-experienced cells was prevented by using unsorted PBMCs. The study found TCR beta diversity correlated strongly with naive T cell percentage.

This clonotype was seen at least ten times. What it binds is unknown. Sample-barcoded 5' priming and a J-beta primer mix drove a second PCR of about 6 to 11 cycles. TCRdb reprocessed the 5' RACE reads via MiXCR and lists one record per CDR3 protein. The top ten clones hold around 18% of a sample with over a million distinct CDR3 sequences, over 35% of them seen once. Sequenced input: blood. The TCR comes from a woman in her fifties or sixties in good health.

CDR3 in DNA: TGCAGTGCTAGCCGTGAACGAAGCTCCTACAATGAGCAGTTCTTC. Amino acids: CSASRERSSYNEQFF. The chain uses TRBV20-1 and TRBJ2-1, with D unresolved. The CDR3 contains 15 residues. CDR1 and CDR2 (germline): DFQATT, SNEGSKA (reference sequence). V lost 3 bases to trimming and J lost 0 bases, with 12 bases between them.